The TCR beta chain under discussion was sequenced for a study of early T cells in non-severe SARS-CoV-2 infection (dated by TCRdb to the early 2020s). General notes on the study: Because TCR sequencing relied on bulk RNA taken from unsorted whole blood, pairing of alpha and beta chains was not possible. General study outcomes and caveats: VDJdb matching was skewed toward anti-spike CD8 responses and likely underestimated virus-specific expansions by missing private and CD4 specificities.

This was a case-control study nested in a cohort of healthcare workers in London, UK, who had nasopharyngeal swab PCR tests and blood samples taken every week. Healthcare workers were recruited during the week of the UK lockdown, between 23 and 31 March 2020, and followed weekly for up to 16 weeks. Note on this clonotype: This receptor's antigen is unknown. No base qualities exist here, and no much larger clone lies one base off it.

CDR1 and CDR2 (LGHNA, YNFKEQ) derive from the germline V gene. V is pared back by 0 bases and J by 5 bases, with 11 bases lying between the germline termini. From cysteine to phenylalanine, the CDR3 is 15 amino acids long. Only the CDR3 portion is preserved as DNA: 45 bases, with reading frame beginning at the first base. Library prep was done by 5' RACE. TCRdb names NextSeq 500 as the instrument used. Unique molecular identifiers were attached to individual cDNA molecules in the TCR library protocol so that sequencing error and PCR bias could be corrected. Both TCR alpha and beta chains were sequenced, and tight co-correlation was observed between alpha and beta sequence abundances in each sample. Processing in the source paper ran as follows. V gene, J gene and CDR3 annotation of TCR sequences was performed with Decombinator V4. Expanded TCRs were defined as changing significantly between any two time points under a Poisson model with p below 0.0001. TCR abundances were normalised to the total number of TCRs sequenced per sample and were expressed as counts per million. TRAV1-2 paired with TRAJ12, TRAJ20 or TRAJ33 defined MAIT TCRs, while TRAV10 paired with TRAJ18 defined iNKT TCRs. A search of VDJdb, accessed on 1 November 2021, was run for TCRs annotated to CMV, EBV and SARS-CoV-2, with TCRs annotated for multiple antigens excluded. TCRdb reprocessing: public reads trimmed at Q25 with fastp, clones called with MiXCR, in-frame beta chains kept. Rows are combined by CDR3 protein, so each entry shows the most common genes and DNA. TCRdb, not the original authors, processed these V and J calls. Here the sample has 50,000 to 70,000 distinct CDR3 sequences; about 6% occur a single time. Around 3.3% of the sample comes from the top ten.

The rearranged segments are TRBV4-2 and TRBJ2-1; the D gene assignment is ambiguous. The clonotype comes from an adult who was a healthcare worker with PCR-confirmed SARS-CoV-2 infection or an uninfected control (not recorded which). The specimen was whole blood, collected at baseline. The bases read TGTGCCAGCAGCCAAGATCGGCGGCCAGACAATGAGCAGTTCTTC. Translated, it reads CASSQDRRPDNEQFF.